This T cell receptor beta chain was obtained from a study of long-term antiretroviral therapy in people with HIV. Study observations and caveats: Specimen acquisition occurred between about 2004 and 2018, potentially under older ART regimens. Post-ART, diversity grew, though it stayed under transplant donor control levels. Every time point showed a repertoire led by clones expanded before ART.

This CDR3 comprises 11 residues. Germline V gene sequence: CDR1 SGHTA, CDR2 FQGNSA. Trimming left V 6 bases short and J 4 bases short, with 6 bases between. With respect to this clone: Its antigen remains unknown.

At the survey level, the v3.0 immunoSEQ assay was run. Repertoires were generated with immunoSEQ multiplex PCR, while TCRdb's copy carries only in-frame clones and drops some. The table shows about 33,000 clones, with about 74% occurring only once. Here the sequenced sample was unsorted PBMCs, taken 2 years after starting antiretroviral therapy. The V call is TRBV7-2, the J call TRBJ2-5; D call uncertain. The origin of this receptor is a woman aged 50 to 60 with HIV. The CDR3 bases are TGTGCCAGCAGTCCCCTAGAGACCCAGTACTTC. It specifies CASSPLETQYF.